This T cell receptor beta chain was retrieved from a study of T-cell reconstitution after alpha-beta-depleted transplantation in children. This clonotype appeared a few times. It was with unique molecular identifiers that the TCRbeta library was prepared. TCRdb reprocessed the PCR reads via MiXCR and lists one record per CDR3 protein. Of around 400,000 distinct CDR3 sequences in the sample, approximately 11% were seen once. Germline CDR1 and CDR2: PRHDT and FYEKMQ (reference sequence). With V trimmed by 7 bases and J by 2 bases, 9 bases remained unmatched. The CDR3 sequence is 15 residues long. The rearrangement uses TRBV13 and TRBJ2-5, with 8 bases identical to TRBD2. This clonotype was obtained from a human donor who donated a stem cell graft to a child with acute myeloid leukemia. Sequenced material: PBMCs from the stem cell graft donor, taken from the stem cell graft. The CDR3 DNA is TGTGCCAGCACCCAGCGGGGGCCCTCACAAGAGACCCAGTACTTC. Translated: CASTQRGPSQETQYF.